This T cell receptor beta chain emerged from a study of control samples from healthy donors and cancer patients. Profiling relied on immunoSEQ multiplex PCR, and the TCRdb table lists in-frame clones only, not all of them. This table holds about 170,000 clones, 93% found once. Per germline, CDR1 SGHDT and CDR2 YYEEEE. V lost 5 bases, J lost 8 bases, and 19 bases lay in between. This CDR3 is 14 amino acids long. The sample was blood. The origin of this receptor is a woman aged 60 to 75 in good health. This chain links TRBV5-6 with TRBJ1-2; D unresolved. Here the CDR3 DNA reads TGTGCCAGCAGGCATGAGTGGAGGGAGTACGGCTACACCTTC. Its protein is CASRHEWREYGYTF.